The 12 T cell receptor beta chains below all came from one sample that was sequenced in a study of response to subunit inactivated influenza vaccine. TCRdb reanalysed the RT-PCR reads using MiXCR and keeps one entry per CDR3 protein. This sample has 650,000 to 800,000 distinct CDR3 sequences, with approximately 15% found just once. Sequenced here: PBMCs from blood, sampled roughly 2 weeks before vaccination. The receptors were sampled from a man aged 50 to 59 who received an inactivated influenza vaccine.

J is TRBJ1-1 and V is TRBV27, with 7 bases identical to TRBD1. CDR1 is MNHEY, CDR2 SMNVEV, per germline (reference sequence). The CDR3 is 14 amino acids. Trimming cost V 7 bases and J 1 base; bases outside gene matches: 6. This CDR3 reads CASNPQGRNTEAFF. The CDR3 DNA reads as TGTGCCAGCAACCCACAGGGGAGGAACACTGAAGCTTTCTTT.

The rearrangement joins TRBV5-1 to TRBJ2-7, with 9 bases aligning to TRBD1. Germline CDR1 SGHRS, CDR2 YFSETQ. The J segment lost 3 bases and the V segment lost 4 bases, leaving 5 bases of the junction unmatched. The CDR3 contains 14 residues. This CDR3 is CASSEQGARYEQYF. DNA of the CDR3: TGCGCCAGCAGCGAACAGGGGGCGCGCTACGAGCAGTACTTC.

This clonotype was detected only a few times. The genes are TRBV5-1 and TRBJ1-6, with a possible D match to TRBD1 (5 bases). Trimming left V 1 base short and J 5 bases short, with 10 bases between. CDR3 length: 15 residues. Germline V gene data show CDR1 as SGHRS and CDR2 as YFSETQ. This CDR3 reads CASSLSGTNNSPLHF. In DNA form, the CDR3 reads TGCGCCAGCAGCTTGTCGGGGACTAATAATTCACCCCTCCACTTT.

The CDR3 nucleotides read TGCAGCGTTCGAGACAGCTCTGGAAACACCATATATTTT. It yields the protein CSVRDSSGNTIYF. The J gene is TRBJ1-3, the V gene TRBV29-1, with a weak D call TRBD1 (5 bases). Germline CDR1 SQVTM, CDR2 ANQGSEA. CDR3 length equals 13 residues. The V end was cut by 5 bases, the J end by 0 bases, with 8 bases between.

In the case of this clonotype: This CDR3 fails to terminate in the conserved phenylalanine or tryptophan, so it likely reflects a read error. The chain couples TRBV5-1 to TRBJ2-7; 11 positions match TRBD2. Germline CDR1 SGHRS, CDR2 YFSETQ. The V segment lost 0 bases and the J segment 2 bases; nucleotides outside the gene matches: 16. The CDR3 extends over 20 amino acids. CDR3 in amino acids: CASSLAARSGTSGPPYEQYL. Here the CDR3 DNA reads TGCGCCAGCAGCTTGGCCGCGAGATCCGGGACTAGCGGACCGCCCTACGAGCAGTACTTA.

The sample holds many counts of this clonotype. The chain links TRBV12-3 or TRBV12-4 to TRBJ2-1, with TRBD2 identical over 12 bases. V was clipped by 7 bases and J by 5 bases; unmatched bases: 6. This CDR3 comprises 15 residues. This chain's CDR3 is CASKILAGGDNEQFF. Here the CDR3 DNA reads TGTGCCAGCAAGATACTAGCGGGAGGAGACAATGAGCAGTTCTTC.

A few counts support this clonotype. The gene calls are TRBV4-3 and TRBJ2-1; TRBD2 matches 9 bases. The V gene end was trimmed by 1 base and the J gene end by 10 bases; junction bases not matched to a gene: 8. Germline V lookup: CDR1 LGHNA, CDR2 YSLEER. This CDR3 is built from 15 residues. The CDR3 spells CASSQVVAGEHEQFF. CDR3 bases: TGCGCCAGCAGCCAAGTTGTAGCGGGGGAACACGAGCAGTTCTTC.

Written as DNA, the CDR3 is TGTGCCAGCAGAGTTATAGCGGGGCCCTACAATGAGCAGTTCTTC. As protein: CASRVIAGPYNEQFF. The J gene is TRBJ2-1, the V gene TRBV28; 8 bases map to TRBD2. After removal of 6 bases from V and 2 bases from J, the junction contained 6 bases not matched to a gene. The CDR3 runs to 15 residues. Germline V CDR1 and CDR2: MDHEN, SYDVKM.

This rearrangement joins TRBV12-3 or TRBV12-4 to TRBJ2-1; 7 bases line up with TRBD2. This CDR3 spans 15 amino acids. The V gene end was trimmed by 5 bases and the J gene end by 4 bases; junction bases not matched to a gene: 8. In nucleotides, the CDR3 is TGTGCCAGCAGTCCCCGGACTAGTTTTTACAATGAGCAGTTCTTC. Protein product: CASSPRTSFYNEQFF.

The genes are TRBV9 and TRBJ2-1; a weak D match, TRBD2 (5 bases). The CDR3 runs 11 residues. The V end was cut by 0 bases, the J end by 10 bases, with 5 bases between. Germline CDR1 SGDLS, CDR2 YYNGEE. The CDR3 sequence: CASSVGEEQFF. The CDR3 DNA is TGTGCCAGCAGCGTAGGGGAGGAGCAGTTCTTC.

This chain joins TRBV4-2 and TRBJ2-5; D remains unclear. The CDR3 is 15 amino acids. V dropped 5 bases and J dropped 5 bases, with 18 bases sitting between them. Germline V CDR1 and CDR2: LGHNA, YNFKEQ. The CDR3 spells CASSTGLKIVETQYF. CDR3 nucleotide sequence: TGTGCCAGCAGCACGGGCCTCAAAATAGTGGAGACCCAGTACTTC.

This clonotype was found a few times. The CDR3 DNA reads as TGTGCCAGCAGCGTAGAAGGTGGACCTACCAAAAACATTCAGTACTTC. Translated: CASSVEGGPTKNIQYF. The chain joins TRBV9 to TRBJ2-4; no firm D call. Between the trimmed V and J ends, which lost 0 bases and 2 bases, there was a span of 12 bases. Germline assignment: CDR1 SGDLS and CDR2 YYNGEE. The length of the CDR3 is 16 residues.